This paragraph reports one T cell receptor (beta chain). The clone's antigen remains unknown. Per-base quality was not reported, and no clone a single base away is much larger than it. The data belong to a study of T cells in Graves' hyperthyroidism and ophthalmopathy (dated by TCRdb to the late 2010s). General notes on the study: Peripheral blood samples were taken at the time of initial diagnosis, prior to any treatment. To identify TCR V-J signatures that set the groups apart, the researchers used a discovery cohort of about a hundred patients, made up of under 45 with Graves' ophthalmopathy and some 56 with stable Graves' hyperthyroidism. Prospective prediction of ophthalmopathy was tested in an independent validation cohort of some 19 hyperthyroidism patients and some 17 patients who later progressed to ophthalmopathy. The roughly 91 discovery patients were randomly split 7:3 into training and test sets. Thyroid tissue and blood T-cell repertoires from more than 5 Graves' hyperthyroidism patients were also compared in the study. After blood sampling, hyperthyroidism patients were treated with methimazole at a starting dose of 30 mg daily, and ophthalmopathy patients were treated with high-dose intravenous methylprednisolone. The paper reports TCR Vbeta CDR3 sequencing of approximately 140 peripheral blood samples: 43 ophthalmopathy, 70 to 85 hyperthyroidism and around 17 progressor patients. Study-wide findings and limitations: No statistical method was used to set the sample size in advance, and investigators knew the group allocation. In validation, progression to ophthalmopathy was predicted by the model with nearly 71% sensitivity and just over 72% specificity, a median of approximately 6.5 months before onset. A model built on a 13 V-J signature distinguished ophthalmopathy from stable hyperthyroidism, reaching around 88% sensitivity and about 81% specificity in cross-validation and 80%/75% in testing. Blood samples also contained most of the expanded thyroid clonotypes (frequency above 0.001), which suggests that blood repertoires may reflect thyroid immune responses.

Relative to germline, V is missing 8 bases and J is missing 2 bases, with 16 bases of the junction outside any gene match. Inclusive of the bounding cysteine and phenylalanine, the CDR3 is 18 residues long. Only the CDR3 DNA stays, 54 bases, in frame from base 1. Looking up the germline V gene (reference sequence) yields CDR1 LNHNV and CDR2 YYDKDF. In the ophthalmopathy patients, disease was moderately to severely active, with a Clinical Activity Score of 3 or more, a NOSPECS grade of 4 or more, and a duration of less than 3 months. Exclusion was applied to patients with uncontrolled infections, other autoimmune diseases, pregnancy or lactation. Diagnoses were established on the basis of clinical symptoms, serum thyroxine and TRAb, thyroid ultrasound, and orbital computed tomography. Ficoll-Paque density gradient centrifugation was used to isolate PBMCs from about 9.4 ml of fresh peripheral blood. Trizol reagent was used to extract total RNA, and RNA quality was then checked on an Agilent 2100 Bioanalyzer.

The TCR beta CDR3 regions were amplified from the RNA transcripts. The first round of RT-PCR for the TCR CDR3 was performed with the HTBI primer set and the Qiagen OneStep RT-PCR kit. The libraries were constructed in a second round of multiplex PCR and then size-selected and purified. Sequencing of the libraries was done on an Illumina HiSeq2000 using paired-end 100 bp reads. The source study handled its data this way. SOAPnuke was used to process the raw data, throwing out any read that contained adapters or uncalled bases, had a mean Phred below 15, or lacked an exact constant-primer or identifier match. High-quality paired reads were merged with COPE v1.2.5, and unique nucleotide sequences were defined as clonotypes. Clonotypes were aligned to IMGT TRBV, TRBD and TRBJ reference segments using MiTCR v1.1. The analysis included only V-J combinations with a frequency above 0.0001, which together covered around 99% of the repertoires. The TCS score was defined as F50 (clonal expansion) divided by E x V (chaos), with BLOSUM62-based TCRdist calculated between CDR3 peptides within each V-J. Welch's t-statistics and random forest reduced around 520 V-J features to 10 to 15, which were used in a naive Bayes classifier (R e1071). Starting from the raw public reads, TCRdb applied fastp trimming at Q25, assembled clones with MiXCR and retained in-frame beta chains. One record per CDR3 amino acid sequence lists the most common genes and DNA. The V and J calls follow TCRdb's processing rather than the paper's. Present in this sample are about 500,000 distinct CDR3 sequences, roughly 18% of which were seen just once. The ten largest account for 15% to 20% of the sample.

The TCR originated in a woman between 18 and 30 years old with Graves' ophthalmopathy. The chain links TRBV15 with TRBJ1-5; TRBD1 agrees with 9 junctional bases. Sample: blood. The nucleotide sequence is TGTGCCACCTCAAAAAACCGGGACAGGGATGTCGGCAATCAGCCCCAGCATTTT. Translated, it reads CATSKNRDRDVGNQPQHF.